The 22 T cell receptor beta chains presented below share a single source sample, sequenced in a study of vaccination and CD4 T cells after COVID-19. Treatment of the sample: roughly 11-day PBMC culture with coronavirus spike peptide pools or control peptides (ViraFEST assay). The Oncomine TCR Beta short-read assay sequenced DNA from cultured CD4+ T cells. MiXCR was run by TCRdb on the PCR reads, yielding one entry per CDR3 protein. The table includes roughly 20,000 distinct CDR3 sequences, about half detected once. These receptors lack a known antigen. The source was CD4+ T cells from blood, cultured in vitro, collected before SARS-CoV-2 vaccination. Receptors were obtained from a human donor who had recovered from COVID-19.

The chain uses TRBV6-1 and TRBJ2-5; no definite D call. This CDR3 is built from 14 residues. V lost 0 bases to trimming and J lost 7 bases, with 12 bases between them. The V gene's germline CDR1 is MNHNS and CDR2 SASEGT. CDR3 in amino acids: CASSEATPRGTQYF. CDR3 DNA: TGTGCCAGCAGTGAAGCGACCCCCCGAGGGACCCAGTACTTC.

This clonotype was seen only a few times. V is TRBV7-9 and J is TRBJ1-1, with TRBD1 identical over 9 bases. Per germline, CDR1 SEHNR and CDR2 FQNEAQ (reference sequence). This CDR3 has 15 amino acids. J gave up 6 bases and V 1 base, and 6 bases lay outside the gene matches. The CDR3 spells CASSLDGQGLPEAFF. CDR3 coding DNA: TGTGCCAGCAGCTTAGACGGACAGGGGTTACCTGAAGCTTTCTTT.

This clonotype came up a few times. This chain links TRBV20-1 with TRBJ1-5, with D unresolved. The CDR3 consists of 13 residues. With 2 bases removed from V and 2 bases from J, the gap between germline ends came to 7 bases. Germline assignment: CDR1 DFQATT and CDR2 SNEGSKA (reference sequence). The CDR3 protein is CSARQEGNQPQHF. The CDR3 DNA sequence: TGCAGTGCTAGACAGGAGGGCAATCAGCCCCAGCATTTT.

The V and J genes are TRBV7-2 and TRBJ2-5, with D tentatively TRBD1 (6 bases). CDR1 SGHTA and CDR2 FQGNSA come from the germline V gene. V lost 0 bases and J 2 bases, leaving 13 bases between the germline ends. This CDR3 comprises 16 residues. The CDR3 DNA reads TGTGCCAGCAGCTTAGCAGGGGGTTTCATTCAAGAGACCCAGTACTTC. Translated: CASSLAGGFIQETQYF.

This sequence joins TRBV20-1 and TRBJ1-1, with 10 bases matching TRBD1. With V trimmed by 3 bases and J by 3 bases, 7 bases remained unmatched. CDR3 length: 15 residues. Germline V gene sequence: CDR1 DFQATT, CDR2 SNEGSKA (reference sequence). This CDR3 reads CSARSGQGRYTEAFF. In nucleotides, the CDR3 is TGCAGTGCTAGGTCGGGACAGGGGAGATACACTGAAGCTTTCTTT.

V is TRBV11-3 and J is TRBJ1-1; D is uncertain. The CDR3 consists of 13 residues. Germline CDR1 and CDR2: SGHNT and YENEEA. The ends were cut back, 3 bases at V and 5 bases at J, with 10 bases in the middle. The CDR3 nucleotides read TGTGCCAGCAGCTTTCACGCCAGGACTGAAGCTTTCTTT. As protein: CASSFHARTEAFF.

The chain carries TRBV2 and TRBJ2-2; no firm D call. Looked up from germline, CDR1 is SNHLY and CDR2 is FYNNEI. The CDR3 is made up of 13 amino acids. With 1 base removed from V and 7 bases from J, the gap between germline ends came to 7 bases. The CDR3 loop is CASSEEAHGELFF. CDR3 sequence (DNA): TGTGCCAGCAGTGAAGAGGCACACGGGGAGCTGTTTTTT.

The chain uses TRBV21-1 and TRBJ1-5. TRBV21-1 is assigned pseudogene status. This CDR3 contains 18 residues. The CDR3 bases are TGTGCCAGCAGCAACGGGACGGCCACTAAATATAGCAATCAGCCCCAGCATTTT. Its translation is CASSNGTATKYSNQPQHF.

The chain's CDR3 is CASSSRAGRPQHF. As DNA, the CDR3 is TGTGCCAGCAGTTCCCGGGCAGGGCGGCCCCAGCATTTT. V gene TRBV2 combines with J gene TRBJ1-5; D is possibly TRBD1 (5 bases). CDR3 length: 13 amino acids. V was trimmed by 5 bases and J by 9 bases, leaving 14 bases between them. Germline assignment: CDR1 SNHLY and CDR2 FYNNEI.

J is TRBJ2-2 and V is TRBV12-3 or TRBV12-4; 8 bases map to TRBD1. The CDR3 runs to 16 residues. Trimming removed 6 bases from V and 4 bases from J; junction bases left unmatched: 10. As DNA, the CDR3 is TGTGCCAGCAGCCCTGCAGGGGGCGCATCCACCGGGGAGCTGTTTTTT. Translating gives CASSPAGGASTGELFF.

This clonotype was seen a handful of times. The genes are TRBV15 and TRBJ1-5; TRBD1 matches at 7 bases. The CDR3 has 18 residues. CDR1 is LNHNV and CDR2 is YYDKDF in the germline V gene (reference sequence). Losses at the gene ends were 0 bases for V and 2 bases for J; bases not matched to a gene: 10. CDR3 bases: TGTGCCACCAGCAGAGAGTCGAATACAGGGGTTGGCAATCAGCCCCAGCATTTT. As protein: CATSRESNTGVGNQPQHF.

This clonotype appeared a few times. The chain's CDR3 is CASSLDREVRQPQHF. CDR3 coding DNA: TGTGCCAGCAGCTTAGATAGGGAGGTTAGGCAGCCCCAGCATTTT. The chain is built from TRBV7-8 and TRBJ1-5, with D unresolved. This CDR3 contains 15 residues. Trimming took 1 base from V and 7 from J, leaving 14 bases between them. Per germline, CDR1 SGHVS and CDR2 FQNEAQ.

J is TRBJ2-7 and V is TRBV7-2; D uncertain. The CDR3 is 14 amino acids. Germline-derived CDR1 and CDR2 are SGHTA and FQGNSA. The germline V and J ends were trimmed by 1 base and 1 base, with 8 bases remaining between them. The CDR3: CASSLGAASYEQYF. The CDR3 DNA sequence: TGTGCCAGCAGCTTAGGGGCAGCTTCCTACGAGCAGTACTTC.

The V gene is TRBV28, the J gene TRBJ2-5; no clear D gene. V lost 5 bases to trimming and J lost 1 base, with 11 bases between them. Germline CDR1 MDHEN, CDR2 SYDVKM. This CDR3 contains 14 residues. DNA of the CDR3: TGTGCCAGCAGTGCAAGTAGTGTCCAAGAGACCCAGTACTTC. Translated, it gives CASSASSVQETQYF.

The rearrangement links TRBV27 to TRBJ1-5, with TRBD1 as a possible D gene (5 bases). The CDR3 length is 14 residues. Trimming took off 5 bases at V and 6 bases at J, with 14 bases between the two ends. Germline CDR1 is MNHEY and CDR2 is SMNVEV (reference sequence). The CDR3 spells CASSQGRASQPQHF. CDR3 nucleotides: TGTGCCAGCAGTCAGGGACGGGCCAGTCAGCCCCAGCATTTT.

The chain joins TRBV2 to TRBJ2-5, with D unclear. Germline CDR1 is SNHLY and CDR2 is FYNNEI. V lost 4 bases to trimming and J lost 5 bases, with 11 bases between them. The CDR3 spans 13 residues. The CDR3 coding sequence is TGTGCCAGCAGTGGGTGGGCTGGGGAGACCCAGTACTTC. Translation: CASSGWAGETQYF.

The chain employs TRBV27 and TRBJ1-2; no firm D call. Looked up from germline, CDR1 is MNHEY and CDR2 is SMNVEV (reference sequence). Trimming stripped 5 bases from V and 1 base from J, with 17 bases between. CDR3 size: 16 residues. CDR3 nucleotide sequence: TGTGCCAGCAGTCGGAACGGACTGCCTGGTAACTATGGCTACACCTTC. It codes for CASSRNGLPGNYGYTF.

The chain carries TRBV5-4 and TRBJ1-2; 9 bases are a match to TRBD1. The CDR3 extends over 15 amino acids. J was trimmed by 3 bases and V by 1 base; bases with no gene match: 4. In germline, CDR1 is SGHNT, CDR2 YYREEE (reference sequence). DNA of the CDR3: TGTGCCAGCAGCTTGCCGGGACAGGGTCACTATGGCTACACCTTC. Protein: CASSLPGQGHYGYTF.

The gene calls are TRBV6-2 or TRBV6-3 and TRBJ1-2; tentatively, D is TRBD1 (5 bases). V was cut by 2 bases and J by 6 bases, with 10 bases left in between. This CDR3 is 13 amino acids long. Germline V gene data show CDR1 as MNHEY and CDR2 as SVGEGT. CDR3 residues: CASSYGAGDGYTF. CDR3 bases: TGTGCCAGCAGTTACGGGGCAGGAGATGGCTACACCTTC.

The chain combines TRBV11-3 with TRBJ2-2; D gene unclear. CDR3 length equals 15 residues. The germline CDR1 and CDR2 sequences are SGHNT and YENEEA. V dropped 3 bases and J dropped 7 bases, with 15 bases sitting between them. CDR3 amino acids: CASSFVPQPHGELFF. In nucleotides, the CDR3 is TGTGCCAGCAGCTTCGTCCCCCAACCCCACGGGGAGCTGTTTTTT.

The chain links TRBV20-1 to TRBJ2-5; D possibly matches TRBD1 or TRBD2 (5 bases each). The germline V and J ends were trimmed by 5 bases and 5 bases, with 15 bases remaining between them. CDR1 DFQATT and CDR2 SNEGSKA come from the germline V gene (reference sequence). The CDR3 spans 13 residues. CDR3 loop: CSAGGEASETQYF. CDR3 sequence (DNA): TGCAGTGCTGGGGGAGAAGCGTCGGAGACCCAGTACTTC.

The chain joins TRBV20-1 to TRBJ1-6; 7 nucleotides match TRBD1. CDR1 is DFQATT, CDR2 SNEGSKA, per germline (reference sequence). V lost 3 bases, J lost 3 bases, and 5 bases stayed unmatched. This CDR3 spans 15 amino acids. For the CDR3, the DNA is TGCAGTGCTAGGGAGGACAGGCTCTATAATTCACCCCTCCACTTT. This encodes CSAREDRLYNSPLHF.